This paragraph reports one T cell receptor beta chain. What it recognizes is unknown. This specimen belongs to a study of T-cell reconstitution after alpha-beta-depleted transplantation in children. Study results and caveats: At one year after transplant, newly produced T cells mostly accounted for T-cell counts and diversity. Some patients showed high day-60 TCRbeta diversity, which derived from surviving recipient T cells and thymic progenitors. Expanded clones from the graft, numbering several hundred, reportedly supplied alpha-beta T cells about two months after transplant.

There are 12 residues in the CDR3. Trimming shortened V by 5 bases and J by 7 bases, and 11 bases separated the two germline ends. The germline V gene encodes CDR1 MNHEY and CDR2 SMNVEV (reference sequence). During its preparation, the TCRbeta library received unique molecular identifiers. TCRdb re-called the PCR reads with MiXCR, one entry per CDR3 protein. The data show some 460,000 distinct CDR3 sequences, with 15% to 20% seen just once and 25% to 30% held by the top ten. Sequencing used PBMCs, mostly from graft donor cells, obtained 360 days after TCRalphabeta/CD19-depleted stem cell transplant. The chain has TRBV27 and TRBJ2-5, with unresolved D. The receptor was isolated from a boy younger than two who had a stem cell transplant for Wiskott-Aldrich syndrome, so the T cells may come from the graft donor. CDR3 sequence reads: CASSPTAGTQYF. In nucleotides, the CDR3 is TGTGCCAGCAGTCCAACGGCCGGGACCCAGTACTTC.